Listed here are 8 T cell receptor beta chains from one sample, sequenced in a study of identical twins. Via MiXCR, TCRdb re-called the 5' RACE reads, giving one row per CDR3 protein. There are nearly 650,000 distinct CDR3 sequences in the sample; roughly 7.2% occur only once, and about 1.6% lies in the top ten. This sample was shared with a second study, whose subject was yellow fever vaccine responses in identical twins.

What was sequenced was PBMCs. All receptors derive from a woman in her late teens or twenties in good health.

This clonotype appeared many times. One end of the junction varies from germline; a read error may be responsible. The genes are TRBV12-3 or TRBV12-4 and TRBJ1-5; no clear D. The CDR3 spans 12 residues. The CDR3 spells CASSFRGGHERF. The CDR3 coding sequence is TGTGCCAGCAGTTTCCGGGGAGGCCACGAGCGGTTT.

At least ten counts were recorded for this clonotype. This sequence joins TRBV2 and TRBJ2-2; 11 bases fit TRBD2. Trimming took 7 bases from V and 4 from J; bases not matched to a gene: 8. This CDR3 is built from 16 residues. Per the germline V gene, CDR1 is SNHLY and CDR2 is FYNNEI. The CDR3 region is CASKGTSGRSTGELFF. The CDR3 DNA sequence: TGTGCCAGCAAGGGAACTAGCGGGAGAAGCACCGGGGAGCTGTTTTTT.

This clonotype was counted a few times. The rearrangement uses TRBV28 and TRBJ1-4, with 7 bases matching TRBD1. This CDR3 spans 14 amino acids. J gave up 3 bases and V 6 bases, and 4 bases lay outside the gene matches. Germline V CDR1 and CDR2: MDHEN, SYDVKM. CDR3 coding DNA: TGTGCCAGCAGGAGAGGGACAGCTAATGAAAAACTGTTTTTT. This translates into CASRRGTANEKLFF.

The CDR3 here is CASSVGEDTQYF. CDR3 in DNA: TGTGCCAGCAGCGTAGGTGAAGATACGCAGTATTTT. The V call is TRBV9, the J call TRBJ2-3; D is undetermined. Trimming cost V 0 bases and J 5 bases, with 4 bases left between them. The CDR3 is 12 amino acids. CDR1 SGDLS and CDR2 YYNGEE come from the germline V gene.

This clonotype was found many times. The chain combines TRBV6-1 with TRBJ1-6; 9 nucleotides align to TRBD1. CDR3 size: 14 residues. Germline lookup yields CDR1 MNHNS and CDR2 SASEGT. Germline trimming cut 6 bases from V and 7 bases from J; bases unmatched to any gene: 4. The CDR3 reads CASSLDRGNSPLHF. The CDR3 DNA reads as TGTGCCAGCAGCCTCGACAGGGGGAATTCACCCCTCCACTTT.

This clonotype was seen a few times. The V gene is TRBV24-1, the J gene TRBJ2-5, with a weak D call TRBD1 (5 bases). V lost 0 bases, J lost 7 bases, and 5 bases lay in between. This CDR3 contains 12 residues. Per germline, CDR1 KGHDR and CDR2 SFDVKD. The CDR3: CATSDLQGTQYF. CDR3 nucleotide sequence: TGTGCCACCAGTGATTTGCAGGGGACCCAGTACTTC.

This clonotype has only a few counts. In nucleotides, the CDR3 is TGTGCCAGCAGCGCAACCGGGACAGGGATCTACGAGCAGTACGTC. It encodes CASSATGTGIYEQYV. The chain carries TRBV7-2 and TRBJ2-7, with TRBD1 identical over 9 bases. Germline trimming cut 5 bases from V and 3 bases from J; bases unmatched to any gene: 8. The CDR3 sequence is 15 residues long. Germline V lookup: CDR1 SGHTA, CDR2 FQGNSA.

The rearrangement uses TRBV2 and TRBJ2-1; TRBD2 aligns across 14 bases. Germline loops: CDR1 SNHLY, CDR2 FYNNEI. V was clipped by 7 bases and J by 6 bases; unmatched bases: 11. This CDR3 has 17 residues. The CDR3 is CASTPGTSGRKGNEQFF. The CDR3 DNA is TGTGCCAGCACCCCTGGGACTAGCGGGAGAAAGGGCAATGAGCAGTTCTTC.